The entry below describes one T cell receptor (beta chain). The antigen is undetermined. These data originate in a study of a mutant IDH1 vaccine in newly diagnosed glioma. At the level of the study: The initiation of vaccination occurred 4-6 weeks after radiotherapy alone, or with temozolomide cycles.

The CDR3 runs to 12 residues. V dropped 4 bases and J dropped 3 bases, with 7 bases sitting between them. Germline lookup yields CDR1 MNHEY and CDR2 SVGAGI. The table came from immunoSEQ multiplex PCR; TCRdb's copy has only in-frame clones and leaves some out. The table shows about 60,000 clones, with around 85% occurring only once. Time point in this sample: week 35, safety follow-up. The vaccine gave 300 ug of a 20-mer mutant IDH1 peptide subcutaneously per dose. The source of this sequence is a man aged 40-49 years with glioma. The rearrangement joins TRBV6-5 to TRBJ2-7; perhaps TRBD2 as D (5 bases). The source material was PBMCs, sampled from a glioma patient whose treatment included an IDH1 peptide vaccine. The CDR3 loop reads CASSSGNYEQYF. The CDR3 bases are TGTGCCAGCAGTTCCGGGAACTACGAGCAGTACTTC.